This TCR beta chain was found in a study of blood T cell repertoires in COVID-19. Study-wide context: Samples representing acute and convalescent COVID-19 were sourced from the United States, Italy and Spain. Sample material is recorded as cDNA or gDNA derived from T cells, B-cell-depleted T cells, or PBMCs.

V lost 6 bases and J 9 bases, leaving 17 bases between the germline ends. This CDR3 is built from 13 residues. Looked up from germline, CDR1 is MDHEN and CDR2 is SYDVKM. Per the original data handling: Scientists estimated how many nucleated cells there were by amplifying reference gene primers. The data were produced by immunoSEQ multiplex PCR, yet TCRdb's version contains in-frame clones alone and is incomplete. V and J calls and clone size are copied from that table; D and trimming were computed from the DNA. This sample has about 120,000 clones, with approximately 81% found just once. The TCR sequence derives from a man between 35 and 55 years old with active or convalescent COVID-19. The chain recombines TRBV28 with TRBJ1-2, with D perhaps TRBD1 (6 bases). Sequenced: peripheral blood. The CDR3 DNA is TGTGCCAGCAGCCCCCTGGGGGCGTCTAGCTACACCTTC. Translating gives CASSPLGASSYTF.